Shown below are 23 T cell receptor beta chains from a single sample sequenced in a study of regulatory T cells in long-lasting Graves disease. Time point of the sample: newly diagnosed GD, antithyroid drugs for less than 3 months. Making the TCR library involved RNA that had been extracted from PBMCs. Combining iRepertoire HTBI primers with Arm-PCR of CDR3 regions, the authors built TCR beta libraries. Each CDR3 protein gets one entry after TCRdb re-called the multiplex PCR reads with MiXCR. The sample lists around 450,000 distinct CDR3 sequences, about 15% seen once, with about 8.2% in the top ten. These same records also appear under a second study, on T cells in Graves' hyperthyroidism and ophthalmopathy.

This material consisted of peripheral blood mononuclear cells (PBMCs), taken at new diagnosis, from a patient treated with antithyroid drugs. The receptors were gathered from a woman in her 40s with Graves disease.

The chain employs TRBV3-1 and TRBJ2-1; D remains ambiguous. Per germline, CDR1 LGHDT and CDR2 YNNKEL (reference sequence). V lost 3 bases and J lost 12, with 9 bases in between. The CDR3 spans 11 residues. CDR3 loop: CASSQADRQFF. As DNA, the CDR3 is TGTGCCAGCAGCCAGGCAGACCGGCAGTTCTTC.

This clonotype is a singleton in its sample. At one end, the junction sequence differs from germline, possibly due to a read error. The chain is built from TRBV7-7 and TRBJ2-1, with D possibly being TRBD1 or TRBD2 (7 bases each). Germline V gives CDR1 SSHAT, CDR2 FNYEAQ (reference sequence). CDR3 length equals 20 residues. The chain's CDR3 is CASSFESWRAGQLSYNEQFF. The CDR3 region has the DNA TGTGCTAGCAGCTTTGAATCGTGGAGAGCGGGACAGCTCTCCTACAATGAGCAGTTCTTC.

This clonotype was picked up many times. The chain has TRBV7-8 and TRBJ1-1; possibly TRBD1 for D (5 bases). This CDR3 region has 11 residues. Germline CDR1 reads SGHVS; CDR2 reads FQNEAQ. V lost 5 bases and J 11 bases, leaving 12 bases between the germline ends. Here the CDR3 reads CASSLGHAAFF. The CDR3 DNA sequence: TGTGCCAGCAGCCTTGGACACGCGGCTTTCTTT. Filled out from reference TRBV7-8 and TRBJ1-1, the complete variable domain reads GAGVSQSPRYKVAKRGQDVALRCDPISGHVSLFWYQQALGQGPEFLTYFQNEAQLDKSGLPSDRFFAERPEGSVSTLKIQRTQQEDSAVYLCASSLGHAAFFGQGTRLTVV.

This clonotype was counted at least ten times. The rearrangement links TRBV5-4 to TRBJ1-2; D gene ambiguous. CDR1 is SGHNT, CDR2 YYREEE, per germline (reference sequence). This CDR3 comprises 14 residues. V was shortened by 3 bases and J by 1 base, with 10 bases between the two germline ends. CDR3 sequence (DNA): TGTGCCAGCAGCTCTGGAGTTGTTAACTATGGCTACACCTTC. It codes for CASSSGVVNYGYTF.

This clonotype occurred many times. The chain has TRBV19 and TRBJ2-2; TRBD2 is a possible D gene (6 bases). V lost 7 bases and J 2 bases, leaving 11 bases between the germline ends. There are 14 residues in the CDR3. Germline V CDR1 and CDR2: LNHDA, SQIVND (reference sequence). CDR3 coding DNA: TGTGCCAGTACCGTGGGACTTAACACCGGGGAGCTGTTTTTT. Translation: CASTVGLNTGELFF.

A remark on this clonotype: Given a much more abundant clone one base away, this may be a read error. The rearrangement joins TRBV2 to TRBJ2-1; D is possibly TRBD1 (6 bases). This CDR3 spans 11 amino acids. Germline V gene data show CDR1 as SNHLY and CDR2 as FYNNEI. Trimming pared 6 bases from V and 9 bases from J, leaving 9 bases between. The CDR3: CASSAQGEQFF. The CDR3 DNA sequence: TGTGCCAGCAGCGCACAGGGTGAGCAGTTCTTC.

This sequence joins TRBV20-1 and TRBJ2-7; D could derive from TRBD1 or TRBD2 (5 bases each). V was trimmed by 6 bases and J by 1 base, leaving 10 bases between them. The germline V gene encodes CDR1 DFQATT and CDR2 SNEGSKA (reference sequence). This CDR3 has 12 amino acids. The CDR3 sequence: CSAGTDSYEQYF. The CDR3 DNA reads TGCAGTGCGGGGACGGATTCCTACGAGCAGTACTTC.

On this clonotype itself: Possible read error: a much larger clone is one base away. The gene calls are TRBV4-1 and TRBJ1-4; tentatively, D is TRBD1 (5 bases). This CDR3 comprises 14 residues. CDR1 is MGHRA, CDR2 YSYEKL, per germline. The CDR3 sequence: CASRGHPTNGKLFF. The CDR3 region has the DNA TGCGCCAGCAGAGGACATCCAACTAATGGAAAACTGTTTTTT.

In its sample, this clonotype was seen a few times. The chain recombines TRBV5-1 with TRBJ1-2; 10 bases agree with TRBD1. The CDR3 contains 17 residues. V dropped 2 bases and J dropped 2; count of bases not matched to a gene: 9. Germline V CDR1 and CDR2: SGHRS, YFSETQ. The CDR3: CASSFSRDRGLNYGYTF. CDR3 nucleotides: TGCGCCAGCAGCTTTTCCCGGGACAGGGGCCTCAACTATGGCTACACCTTC.

This clonotype was found many times. The chain couples TRBV11-2 to TRBJ2-5; D tentatively fits TRBD1 or TRBD2 (6 bases each). This CDR3 has 15 residues. Between the trimmed V and J ends, which lost 4 bases and 5 bases, there was a span of 17 bases. Germline-derived CDR1 and CDR2 are SGHAT and FQNNGV. Here the CDR3 DNA reads TGTGCCAGCAGCTCCGGACCAGTAGGGGGGGAGACCCAGTACTTC. Its translation: CASSSGPVGGETQYF.

This clonotype was counted between two and nine times. The V and J genes are TRBV6-1 and TRBJ1-2; D is uncertain. V lost 5 bases to trimming and J lost 5 bases, with 12 bases between them. The CDR3 runs to 13 residues. Germline V gene data show CDR1 as MNHNS and CDR2 as SASEGT. The CDR3, as DNA: TGTGCCAGCAGTTACGAGGGCCCATATGGCTACACCTTC. As protein: CASSYEGPYGYTF.

At least ten counts were recorded for this clonotype. The chain links TRBV11-2 to TRBJ2-1; 9 nucleotides agree with TRBD2. This CDR3 region has 16 residues. Per the germline V gene, CDR1 is SGHAT and CDR2 is FQNNGV. Losses at the gene ends were 1 base for V and 7 bases for J; bases not matched to a gene: 8. The CDR3 DNA follows: TGTGCCAGCAGCTTAGCTGGTAGCGGGAGTTTTAATGAGCAGTTCTTC. Translating it yields CASSLAGSGSFNEQFF.

The chain employs TRBV11-3 and TRBJ2-1, with 13 bases fitting TRBD2. This CDR3 is 15 amino acids long. V shed 4 bases, J shed 9 bases, and the junction held 6 bases outside the gene matches. Looked up from germline, CDR1 is SGHNT and CDR2 is YENEEA. For the CDR3, the DNA is TGTGCCAGCAGCTCCCGGACTAGCGGGAGAGTTGAGCAGTTCTTC. The encoded protein is CASSSRTSGRVEQFF.

There are many counts of this clonotype. This CDR3 reads CASSFLSGSLDIQYF. Here the CDR3 DNA reads TGTGCCAGCAGTTTCCTTAGCGGGAGCTTGGACATTCAGTACTTC. J is TRBJ2-4 and V is TRBV28, with 9 bases fitting TRBD2. Germline V lookup: CDR1 MDHEN, CDR2 SYDVKM. V was pared by 3 bases and J by 8 bases, with 8 bases of the junction left unmatched. The length of the CDR3 is 15 residues.

For the CDR3, the DNA is TGCGCCAGCAGTGGACAGACCTCTGGAAACACCATATATTTT. Protein: CASSGQTSGNTIYF. This rearrangement joins TRBV10-2 to TRBJ1-3; D may be TRBD1 (5 bases). The germline CDR1 and CDR2 sequences are WSHSY and SAAADI. This CDR3 has 14 amino acids. Trimming took off 4 bases at V and 0 bases at J, with 7 bases between the two ends.

This clonotype was seen repeatedly, ten times or more. The chain combines TRBV28 with TRBJ1-2, with TRBD1 matching 7 bases. Unmatched junction bases numbered 7, after V lost 6 bases and J lost 3 bases. There are 14 residues in the CDR3. Germline-derived CDR1 and CDR2 are MDHEN and SYDVKM. The CDR3 DNA reads TGTGCCAGCAGCTTTACAGGGGATTACTATGGCTACACCTTC. This codes for CASSFTGDYYGYTF.

This clonotype turned up a few times. Here the CDR3 reads CASSLGEGQPQHF. The CDR3 DNA is TGTGCCAGCAGCTTAGGAGAGGGACAGCCCCAGCATTTT. The chain carries TRBV11-2 and TRBJ1-5; D is unclear. This CDR3 has 13 residues. V lost 1 base to trimming and J lost 7 bases, with 8 bases between them. Germline CDR1 SGHAT, CDR2 FQNNGV.

This clonotype was found many times. The V and J genes are TRBV12-3 or TRBV12-4 and TRBJ2-5, with TRBD1 identical over 9 bases. After removal of 6 bases from V and 3 bases from J, the junction contained 11 bases not matched to a gene. This CDR3 contains 16 residues. The DNA of the CDR3 is TGTGCCAGCAGCCCCGGACAGGGGAAGGCTAAAGAGACCCAGTACTTC. It translates to CASSPGQGKAKETQYF.

This clonotype was counted a few times. The J gene is TRBJ2-7, the V gene TRBV5-1, with TRBD1 identical over 9 bases. The junction had 9 bases not matched to a gene; V was cut back by 3 bases and J by 2 bases. This CDR3 is 16 amino acids long. The V gene's germline CDR1 is SGHRS and CDR2 YFSETQ. In DNA, the CDR3 is TGCGCCAGCAGCTCAGGACCGGGACAGGGTGCCTACGAGCAGTACTTC. Its translation: CASSSGPGQGAYEQYF.

At least ten counts were recorded for this clonotype. The chain employs TRBV9 and TRBJ2-7, with 8 positions matching TRBD1. From germline, CDR1 is SGDLS and CDR2 YYNGEE. This CDR3 has 14 amino acids. Trimming cost V 4 bases and J 4 bases; bases outside gene matches: 7. CDR3 region: CASSQGQAGYEQYF. The CDR3 region has the DNA TGTGCCAGCAGCCAGGGACAGGCGGGTTACGAGCAGTACTTC.

The J gene is TRBJ2-6, the V gene TRBV7-2, with D possibly matching TRBD2 (5 bases). Germline CDR1 SGHTA, CDR2 FQGNSA. V lost 5 bases and J 1 base, leaving 9 bases between the germline ends. The CDR3 contains 15 residues. The CDR3 bases are TGTGCCAGCAGCCAAGAGGGATCTGGGGCCAACGTCCTGACTTTC. Its translation is CASSQEGSGANVLTF.

This clonotype occurred many times. The chain carries TRBV6-2 or TRBV6-3 and TRBJ2-2; D ambiguous. This CDR3 region has 17 residues. Per the germline V gene, CDR1 is MNHEY and CDR2 is SVGEGT. V shed 0 bases and J shed 0 bases, with 11 bases lying between them. In DNA form, the CDR3 reads TGTGCCAGCAGTTACTCCTTCGGATCAACGAACACCGGGGAGCTGTTTTTT. This sequence encodes CASSYSFGSTNTGELFF.

The J gene is TRBJ2-1, the V gene TRBV19, with D perhaps matching TRBD2 (6 bases). This CDR3 contains 17 residues. Trimming left V 0 bases short and J 5 bases short, with 17 bases between. Germline lookup yields CDR1 LNHDA and CDR2 SQIVND (reference sequence). CDR3 sequence reads: CASSIDAWVGGDNEQFF. The CDR3, as DNA: TGTGCCAGTAGTATAGATGCGTGGGTAGGAGGGGACAATGAGCAGTTCTTC.